Listed below are T cell receptor beta chains from one sample, sequenced in a study of blood T cell repertoires in COVID-19. This table comes from immunoSEQ multiplex PCR, and its TCRdb copy is limited to in-frame clones, with some not included. The data show some 330,000 clones, roughly four fifths seen once. The source material was PBMCs or T cells enriched from blood (not recorded which). These receptors were obtained from a woman between 50 and 59 years old who had recovered from COVID-19. Both conserved end residues are part of each CDR3. A D gene is named only where the DNA matches it firmly. Size is omitted from some rows. Given values are once, few, many or a class for expanded clones.

cdr3_length,d_call,j_call,v_call,clone_size,cdr3_aa,cdr3_nt
15,.,TRBJ2-1,TRBV10-2,.,CASKIRTVDYNEQFF,TGCGCCAGCAAGATCAGGACAGTAGATTACAATGAGCAGTTCTTC
20,TRBD2,TRBJ2-1,TRBV5-1,.,CASSLEVAGGPWSSYNEQFF,TGCGCCAGCAGCTTGGAAGTAGCGGGAGGGCCGTGGAGCTCCTACAATGAGCAGTTCTTC
13,.,TRBJ2-1,TRBV7-2,.,CASSLDGRSGAFF,TGTGCCAGCAGCTTAGACGGGAGATCGGGTGCGTTCTTC
16,.,TRBJ1-2,TRBV4-1,.,CASSQVVRDSSYGYTF,TGCGCCAGCAGCCAAGTGGTCCGTGACAGCTCCTATGGCTACACCTTC
15,TRBD2,TRBJ2-7,TRBV19,.,CASSIGASGMYEQYF,TGTGCCAGTAGTATTGGGGCTAGCGGGATGTACGAGCAGTACTTC
16,TRBD2,TRBJ2-2,TRBV9,once,CASSTRGGPYTGELFF,TGTGCCAGCAGCACGCGGGGGGGACCGTACACCGGGGAGCTGTTTTTT
14,.,TRBJ1-2,TRBV5-1,.,CASSLDSPNYGYTF,TGCGCCAGCAGCTTGGATAGCCCTAACTATGGCTACACCTTC
14,.,TRBJ1-2,TRBV2,.,CASSGTKGMGGYTF,TGTGCCAGCAGTGGGACTAAGGGGATGGGAGGCTACACCTTC
16,TRBD1,TRBJ1-4,TRBV7-9,.,CASSDGQGGINEKLFF,TGTGCCAGCAGCGACGGACAGGGGGGGATTAATGAAAAACTGTTTTTT
18,.,TRBJ1-1,TRBV18,.,CASSPRSFGPSGDTEAFF,TGTGCCAGCTCACCACGTAGTTTTGGACCGTCCGGGGACACTGAAGCTTTCTTT
13,TRBD1,TRBJ1-2,TRBV19,.,CASSIKGAHGYTF,TGTGCCAGTAGTATAAAGGGGGCGCATGGCTACACCTTC
16,.,TRBJ1-5,TRBV30,.,CAWSVQVGKGHQPQHF,TGTGCCTGGAGTGTACAGGTAGGGAAGGGGCACCAGCCCCAGCATTTT
14,.,TRBJ2-5,TRBV7-7,.,CASSAVVGKETQYF,TGTGCCAGCAGCGCAGTGGTCGGGAAGGAGACCCAGTACTTC
15,.,TRBJ2-3,TRBV5-1,.,CASSLGDRRTDTQYF,TGCGCCAGCAGCTTGGGCGACAGACGCACAGATACGCAGTATTTT
16,TRBD2,TRBJ2-7,TRBV7-9,.,CASSLGHGGAYYEQYF,TGTGCCAGCAGCTTAGGTCACGGGGGGGCCTACTACGAGCAGTACTTC
15,TRBD1,TRBJ1-5,TRBV5-5,.,CASSRTGLLNQPQHF,TGTGCCAGCAGCAGGACAGGGCTCCTTAATCAGCCCCAGCATTTT
17,.,TRBJ1-1,TRBV7-9,.,CASSLVPGLQKNTEAFF,TGTGCCAGCAGCTTAGTTCCAGGGTTACAGAAGAACACTGAAGCTTTCTTT
15,TRBD2,TRBJ2-3,TRBV9,.,CASSVEGRGADTQYF,TGTGCCAGCAGCGTCGAGGGGCGGGGGGCAGATACGCAGTATTTT
13,.,TRBJ1-2,TRBV9,.,CASSVVGGAGYTF,TGTGCCAGCAGCGTAGTGGGAGGGGCTGGCTACACCTTC
15,TRBD1,TRBJ1-2,TRBV18,.,CASSPQGQGANGYTF,TGTGCCAGCTCACCGCAGGGACAGGGGGCGAATGGCTACACCTTC
14,.,TRBJ1-1,TRBV2,.,CASSEAFMNTEAFF,TGTGCCAGCAGTGAAGCATTCATGAACACTGAAGCTTTCTTT
14,.,TRBJ2-5,TRBV5-1,.,CASSLEGGQETQYF,TGCGCCAGCAGCTTGGAAGGGGGCCAAGAGACCCAGTACTTC
16,.,TRBJ2-4,TRBV5-4,once,CASSSQGTLAKNIQYF,TGTGCCAGCAGCTCACAGGGAACGTTAGCCAAAAACATTCAGTACTTC
14,TRBD1,TRBJ1-2,TRBV7-3,.,CASSPDRVPYGYTF,TGTGCCAGCAGCCCGGACAGGGTCCCCTATGGCTACACCTTC
16,TRBD2,TRBJ2-1,TRBV5-8,.,CASSSGLAGVGSKQFF,TGTGCCAGCAGTTCCGGACTAGCGGGAGTGGGGAGTAAGCAGTTCTTC
16,TRBD1,TRBJ2-1,TRBV5-1,.,CASSILQGALRNEQFF,TGCGCCAGCAGCATACTACAGGGGGCGTTGAGGAATGAGCAGTTCTTC
13,.,TRBJ1-2,TRBV12-5,.,CASGLKENYGYTF,TGTGCTAGTGGTTTGAAGGAGAACTATGGCTACACCTTC
15,.,TRBJ1-1,TRBV6-1,.,CASSEQPRVNTEAFF,TGTGCCAGCAGTGAACAGCCCAGGGTGAACACTGAAGCTTTCTTT
20,.,TRBJ1-6,TRBV23-1,.,CASSQSSPTEGSAYNSPLHF,TGCGCCAGCAGTCAATCAAGCCCCACGGAGGGGTCCGCCTATAATTCACCCCTCCACTTT
15,.,TRBJ1-2,TRBV3-1/TRBV3-2,once,CASSPRGGVSYGYTF,TGTGCCAGCAGCCCCCGGGGCGGGGTAAGCTATGGCTACACCTTC
13,.,TRBJ1-1,TRBV12-3/TRBV12-4,once,CASRYRETTEAFF,TGTGCCAGCAGGTACAGGGAGACCACTGAAGCTTTCTTT
13,TRBD1,TRBJ1-3,TRBV18,.,CASSLRQGNTIYF,TGTGCCAGCTCACTCCGACAGGGGAACACCATATATTTT
17,TRBD2,TRBJ2-1,TRBV5-1,.,CASSFSRGGGSLNEQFF,TGCGCCAGCAGCTTTTCGCGGGGGGGCGGAAGCTTGAATGAGCAGTTCTTC
12,.,TRBJ1-2,TRBV6-1,few,CASRPTGYGYTF,TGTGCCAGCAGACCCACGGGTTATGGCTACACCTTC
13,.,TRBJ1-1,TRBV27,.,CASSRPGRPEAFF,TGTGCCAGCAGTCGACCAGGGCGTCCTGAAGCTTTCTTT
14,TRBD1,TRBJ1-6,TRBV18,.,CASSGTGEISPLHF,TGTGCCAGCTCCGGGACAGGGGAGATTTCACCCCTCCACTTT
14,TRBD1,TRBJ1-1,TRBV9,few,CASTSGGWNTEAFF,TGTGCCAGCACCTCAGGGGGTTGGAACACTGAAGCTTTCTTT
14,.,TRBJ2-1,TRBV5-6,.,CASSLGPPEDEQFF,TGTGCCAGCAGCTTGGGGCCCCCGGAGGATGAGCAGTTCTTC
18,TRBD2,TRBJ2-1,TRBV6-6,.,CASSPPEGGSGRGNEQFF,TGTGCCAGCAGTCCTCCAGAGGGTGGTAGCGGGAGGGGCAATGAGCAGTTCTTC
13,.,TRBJ1-1,TRBV15,once,CATSVTGLTEAFF,TGTGCCACCAGTGTGACAGGTTTGACTGAAGCTTTCTTT
14,.,TRBJ1-5,TRBV5-1,.,CASSLIGGGQPQHF,TGCGCCAGCAGCTTGATCGGGGGAGGTCAGCCCCAGCATTTT
13,.,TRBJ1-5,TRBV30,.,CAWSADSNQPQHF,TGTGCCTGGAGTGCGGACAGTAATCAGCCCCAGCATTTT
14,TRBD2,TRBJ2-1,TRBV6-2/TRBV6-3,.,CASSYGIIAGEQFF,TGTGCCAGCAGTTACGGAATTATAGCGGGGGAGCAGTTCTTC
14,TRBD2,TRBJ2-1,TRBV6-5,many,CASSYRPAGDEQFF,TGTGCCAGCAGTTACCGCCCAGCGGGAGACGAGCAGTTCTTC
14,TRBD1,TRBJ2-3,TRBV2,once,CASSRGSSTDTQYF,TGTGCCAGCAGCAGGGGGTCTAGCACAGATACGCAGTATTTT
14,.,TRBJ2-7,TRBV11-3,.,CASSLVGGNYEQYF,TGTGCCAGCAGCTTAGTTGGAGGGAATTACGAGCAGTACTTC
15,TRBD1,TRBJ2-2,TRBV19,once,CASSRRQGASGELFF,TGTGCCAGTAGCCGTAGACAGGGGGCTAGCGGGGAGCTGTTTTTT
13,.,TRBJ1-6,TRBV9,.,CASSATGRSPLHF,TGTGCCAGCAGTGCGACAGGTCGGTCACCCCTCCACTTT
17,TRBD1,TRBJ1-1,TRBV9,.,CASSVGVGQGANTEAFF,TGTGCCAGCAGCGTAGGGGTGGGACAGGGGGCGAACACTGAAGCTTTCTTT
14,TRBD1,TRBJ1-1,TRBV15,.,CATSSDRVNTEAFF,TGTGCCACCAGCAGCGACAGGGTGAACACTGAAGCTTTCTTT
16,TRBD1,TRBJ1-6,TRBV5-6,.,CASSPAGQGANSPLHF,TGTGCCAGCAGCCCGGCGGGACAGGGGGCGAATTCACCCCTCCACTTT
13,.,TRBJ2-4,TRBV30,few,CAWSSTNQDIQYF,TGTGCCTGGAGTTCAACGAACCAGGACATTCAGTACTTC
13,.,TRBJ1-2,TRBV6-1,.,CASSEVGGLGYTF,TGTGCCAGCAGTGAAGTAGGGGGTTTGGGCTACACCTTC
15,.,TRBJ2-1,TRBV5-4,.,CASSSGGLAYNEQFF,TGTGCCAGCAGCTCCGGGGGACTCGCCTACAATGAGCAGTTCTTC